The source of this T cell receptor (beta chain) is a study of shared clonotypes between healthy human individuals. Study summary: Per donor, CD8 memory used one plate, CD8 naive used two, CD4 memory used three and CD4 naive used three. Study-wide results and limits: It was anticipated that sequencing depth would influence how many clonotypes donors shared.

Measured with immunoSEQ multiplex PCR; TCRdb has only the in-frame clones, and not every one. The sample yields hundreds of thousands of clones, 96% seen once. In germline, CDR1 is SNHLY, CDR2 FYNNEI. The V gene lost 4 bases and the J gene lost 1 base, with 5 bases spanning the gap. The CDR3 sequence is 14 residues long. Positive CCR7 selection of CD45RO-negative cells yielded the naive CD8 cells, and terminally differentiated effector memory CD45RA+ cells were excluded. A word on this clone: Its antigen is unknown.

Sequencing used naive CD8+ T cells sorted from blood. The genes are TRBV2 and TRBJ2-6, with D hard to call. The source of this sequence is a man in his thirties or forties in good health. The CDR3 is CASSAPSGANVLTF. The CDR3 DNA follows: TGTGCCAGCAGTGCGCCATCTGGGGCCAACGTCCTGACTTTC.